These T cell receptor beta chains were read from a single sample in a study of OX40 agonist ivuxolimab in advanced cancers. Here immunoSEQ multiplex PCR was the method, and the copy in TCRdb shows in-frame clones only, minus some. Counted here are about 84,000 clones, roughly nine tenths occurring once; the ten biggest clones make up under 0.25%. Sequencing used CD4+ or CD8+ T cells sorted from blood, obtained in a trial of the OX40 agonist ivuxolimab. Receptors originate from an adult with an advanced solid tumor such as melanoma, head and neck, liver or kidney cancer. CDR3s include the opening cysteine and the closing phenylalanine or tryptophan. A D gene is named only where the DNA matches it firmly. Some rows have no size entry. The others give once, few or many, or a class for an expanded clone.

J: TRBJ1-5; size: .; D: .; V: TRBV6-6; DNA: TGTGCCAGCACCGCCGTCCGGGGTAGCAATCAGCCCCAGCATTTT; CDR3: CASTAVRGSNQPQHF
J: TRBJ2-2; size: once; D: TRBD2; V: TRBV27; DNA: TGTGCCAATTTAGCGGGGGCCTCGGGCACCGGGGAGCTGTTTTTT; CDR3: CANLAGASGTGELFF
J: TRBJ1-4; size: .; D: .; V: TRBV7-9; DNA: TGTGCCAGCAGCCAAACCAGGGTAACTAATGAAAAACTGTTTTTT; CDR3: CASSQTRVTNEKLFF
J: TRBJ2-1; size: .; D: .; V: TRBV5-6; DNA: TGTGCCAGCAGCTTGGGTGAGGGGTTCTCCTACAATGAGCAGTTCTTC; CDR3: CASSLGEGFSYNEQFF
J: TRBJ2-5; size: .; D: .; V: TRBV6-1; DNA: TGTGCCAGCAGTGAAGCATGGTCAGGGGAGACCCAGTACTTC; CDR3: CASSEAWSGETQYF
J: TRBJ2-2; size: few; D: .; V: TRBV6-5; DNA: TGTGCCAGCAGCCGATCCTTACGCACCGGGGAGCTGTTTTTT; CDR3: CASSRSLRTGELFF
J: TRBJ1-2; size: .; D: TRBD1; V: TRBV6-1; DNA: TGTGCCAGCAGTGCTAGGACAGGGGCGAGCTATGGCTACACCTTC; CDR3: CASSARTGASYGYTF
J: TRBJ2-7; size: .; D: .; V: TRBV7-8; DNA: TGTGCCAGCAGCTTACAGGGCGAGCAGTACTTC; CDR3: CASSLQGEQYF
J: TRBJ2-7; size: .; D: .; V: TRBV15; DNA: TGTGCCATTAGCAGGGATCTCGGAAGGGACGAGCAGTACTTC; CDR3: CAISRDLGRDEQYF
J: TRBJ2-3; size: once; D: TRBD2; V: TRBV12-5; DNA: TGTGCTAGTGGGACGGGTAGCGGGGGGGACACAGATACGCAGTATTTT; CDR3: CASGTGSGGDTDTQYF
J: TRBJ2-3; size: .; D: .; V: TRBV7-9; DNA: TGTGCCAGCAGCTTGAGCAGGGAGGATACGCAGTATTTT; CDR3: CASSLSREDTQYF
J: TRBJ1-4; size: .; D: .; V: TRBV6-5; DNA: TGTGCCAGCAGTAACTCCAGGGAACTGTTTTTT; CDR3: CASSNSRELFF
J: TRBJ1-1; size: .; D: TRBD1; V: TRBV6-6; DNA: TGTGCCAGCACCCCCTCGGGACAGGCGAACACTGAAGCTTTCTTT; CDR3: CASTPSGQANTEAFF
J: TRBJ2-1; size: .; D: .; V: TRBV7-9; DNA: TGTGCCAGCAGCTTACCCCCCGGGGCTGAGCAGTTCTTC; CDR3: CASSLPPGAEQFF
J: TRBJ2-1; size: .; D: TRBD1; V: TRBV6-5; DNA: TGTGCCAGCAGTTACAGCGGACAGGGGTGGAATGAGCAGTTCTTC; CDR3: CASSYSGQGWNEQFF
J: TRBJ2-1; size: .; D: .; V: TRBV7-9; DNA: TGTGCCAGCAGCTTTCCAGTAGATGAGCAGTTCTTC; CDR3: CASSFPVDEQFF
J: TRBJ1-1; size: .; D: .; V: TRBV19; DNA: TGTGCCAGTAGCACAGGTGTCGGAAACACTGAAGCTTTCTTT; CDR3: CASSTGVGNTEAFF
J: TRBJ2-3; size: .; D: TRBD2; V: TRBV28; DNA: TGTGCCAGCAGTTTGCGGGGGTACACGCAGTATTTT; CDR3: CASSLRGYTQYF
J: TRBJ2-1; size: .; D: TRBD2; V: TRBV6-5; DNA: TGTGCCAGGTGTCCCGACGGGGGGGATGAGCAGTTCTTC; CDR3: CARCPDGGDEQFF
J: TRBJ2-7; size: .; D: TRBD2; V: TRBV4-2; DNA: TGTGCCAGCAGCCCCCGAGGCGGGAGGGCCGGTAACGAGCAGTACTTC; CDR3: CASSPRGGRAGNEQYF
J: TRBJ1-5; size: .; D: .; V: TRBV2; DNA: TGTGCCAGCCGTCTTACATGGTTAGGTCAGCCCCAGCATTTT; CDR3: CASRLTWLGQPQHF
J: TRBJ1-5; size: .; D: .; V: TRBV21-1; DNA: TGTGCCAGCAGGGAGAGGGAAGGACAGGGCAATCAGCCCCAGCATTTT; CDR3: CASREREGQGNQPQHF
J: TRBJ1-5; size: .; D: .; V: TRBV5-8; DNA: TGTGCCAGCAGCTTGGACGGACACCTCAATCAGCCCCAGCATTTT; CDR3: CASSLDGHLNQPQHF
J: TRBJ2-2; size: .; D: .; V: TRBV2; DNA: TGTGCCAGCACCAGGCAGAACACCGGGGAGCTGTTTTTT; CDR3: CASTRQNTGELFF
J: TRBJ2-1; size: .; D: TRBD1; V: TRBV19; DNA: TGTGCCAGTAGTATAGGGGGCAGGGGGCTTTGGAATGAGCAGTTCTTC; CDR3: CASSIGGRGLWNEQFF
J: TRBJ2-3; size: .; D: TRBD2; V: TRBV19; DNA: TGTGCCAGTAGTATAGGGGGAGGGGGCACAGATACGCAGTATTTT; CDR3: CASSIGGGGTDTQYF
J: TRBJ2-3; size: once; D: .; V: TRBV7-8; DNA: TGTGCCAGCAGCCCGGAGCGGAGACGCACAGATACGCAGTATTTT; CDR3: CASSPERRRTDTQYF
J: TRBJ1-6; size: .; D: .; V: TRBV2; DNA: TGTGCCAGCAACCCCATCTTGGGTAATTCACCCCTCCACTTT; CDR3: CASNPILGNSPLHF
J: TRBJ1-3; size: .; D: .; V: TRBV19; DNA: TGTGCCAGTAGTGCGGCCCGCGAGTCAAACACCATATATTTT; CDR3: CASSAARESNTIYF
J: TRBJ2-2; size: .; D: .; V: TRBV7-3; DNA: TGTGCCAGCAGCTCAAGCATGACCGGGGAGCTGTTTTTT; CDR3: CASSSSMTGELFF
J: TRBJ2-3; size: .; D: TRBD2; V: TRBV5-4; DNA: TGTGCCAGCAGCTTGTGGCGGGGGGACTACACAGATACGCAGTATTTT; CDR3: CASSLWRGDYTDTQYF
J: TRBJ1-5; size: .; D: .; V: TRBV2; DNA: TGTGCCAGCAGTTCCGGGACACTCAGACTCAATCAGCCCCAGCATTTT; CDR3: CASSSGTLRLNQPQHF
J: TRBJ2-5; size: .; D: TRBD1; V: TRBV11-1; DNA: TGTGCCAGCAGCTTAGCCAGGGGGCGAAGAGAGACCCAGTACTTC; CDR3: CASSLARGRRETQYF
J: TRBJ1-5; size: .; D: .; V: TRBV19; DNA: TGTGCCAGTAGTATCCTGGGTCGAGGCAATCAGCCCCAGCATTTT; CDR3: CASSILGRGNQPQHF
J: TRBJ2-1; size: .; D: TRBD1; V: TRBV6-1; DNA: TGTGCCAGCAGACTACAGGGGTCGCGCCGCAATGAGCAGTTCTTC; CDR3: CASRLQGSRRNEQFF
J: TRBJ2-3; size: once; D: .; V: TRBV28; DNA: TGTGCCAGCAGTCCCTACCGGGACACAGATACGCAGTATTTT; CDR3: CASSPYRDTDTQYF
J: TRBJ2-1; size: .; D: .; V: TRBV7-2; DNA: TGTGCCAGCAGCTCCGGACAGTACAATGAGCAGTTCTTC; CDR3: CASSSGQYNEQFF
J: TRBJ1-2; size: .; D: .; V: TRBV9; DNA: TGTGCCAGCAGCGTCGGCCAGGGCAACTATGGCTACACCTTC; CDR3: CASSVGQGNYGYTF
J: TRBJ1-2; size: .; D: .; V: TRBV20-1; DNA: TGCAGTGCTAGGGATGACCCCGGCTACACCTTC; CDR3: CSARDDPGYTF
J: TRBJ2-3; size: .; D: .; V: TRBV5-1; DNA: TGCGCCAGCAGCTTACGTTCGACCTCTTGGGGCACAGATACGCAGTATTTT; CDR3: CASSLRSTSWGTDTQYF
J: TRBJ1-3; size: .; D: .; V: TRBV4-1; DNA: TGCGCCAGCAGCCAAGATCATCGGGGGAACTCTGGAAACACCATATATTTT; CDR3: CASSQDHRGNSGNTIYF
J: TRBJ1-6; size: once; D: .; V: TRBV19; DNA: TGTGCCAGTAGTGCAATGACAGACTCACCCCTCCACTTT; CDR3: CASSAMTDSPLHF
J: TRBJ1-1; size: .; D: .; V: TRBV5-4; DNA: TGTGCCAGCAGCTTGGGAGCGGGAGGTTACACTGAAGCTTTCTTT; CDR3: CASSLGAGGYTEAFF
J: TRBJ2-7; size: .; D: TRBD1; V: TRBV5-5; DNA: TGTGCCAGCAGCCGTAGCTCCGGGACAGGGTATTACGAGCAGTACTTC; CDR3: CASSRSSGTGYYEQYF
J: TRBJ2-2; size: .; D: TRBD1; V: TRBV2; DNA: TGTGCCAGCGAACCCACAGGGGGGAACACCGGGGAGCTGTTTTTT; CDR3: CASEPTGGNTGELFF
J: TRBJ1-2; size: .; D: .; V: TRBV4-3; DNA: TGCGCCAGCAGCCAACTAAACGGCAATGGCTACACCTTC; CDR3: CASSQLNGNGYTF
J: TRBJ2-3; size: .; D: .; V: TRBV5-1; DNA: TGCGCCAGCACCTCGGCGGGGTTCTTCACAGATACGCAGTATTTT; CDR3: CASTSAGFFTDTQYF
J: TRBJ1-5; size: .; D: .; V: TRBV19; DNA: TGTGCCAGTAGTATACTCGACAGGAATCAGCCCCAGCATTTT; CDR3: CASSILDRNQPQHF
J: TRBJ2-7; size: .; D: TRBD2; V: TRBV7-9; DNA: TGTGCCAGCAGCGCCCTCGGACTAGCGGACTACGAGCAGTACTTC; CDR3: CASSALGLADYEQYF